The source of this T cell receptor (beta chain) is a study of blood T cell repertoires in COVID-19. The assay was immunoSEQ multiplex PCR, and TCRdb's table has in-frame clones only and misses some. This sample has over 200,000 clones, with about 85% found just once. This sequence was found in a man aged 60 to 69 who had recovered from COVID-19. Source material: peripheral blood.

The CDR3 sequence is CASSVAPVGDFPYEQYF. The DNA of the CDR3 is TGTGCCAGCAGCGTAGCTCCTGTAGGGGACTTCCCCTACGAGCAGTACTTC. This chain connects TRBV9 to TRBJ2-7, with a tentative D call TRBD2 (6 bases). Germline CDR1 reads SGDLS; CDR2 reads YYNGEE. V lost 0 bases, J lost 2 bases, and 18 bases lay in between. CDR3 length equals 17 residues.